This T cell receptor beta chain was profiled in a study of T cell responses to AZD1222 COVID-19 vaccine. Study outcomes and limitations: Just a handful of people given AZD1222 tested seropositive at baseline.

The method was immunoSEQ multiplex PCR; TCRdb's version includes in-frame clones alone and lacks a portion of them. Here the sample spans about 55,000 clones, about 85% being singletons. CDR1 is SQVTM and CDR2 is ANQGSEA in the germline V gene. V lost 3 bases, J lost 2 bases, and 5 bases stayed unmatched. This CDR3 has 14 amino acids. For this clone: Its specificity is not known.

This specimen consisted of peripheral blood, obtained on day 0 of AZD1222 vaccination. This chain links TRBV29-1 with TRBJ2-5; TRBD1 matches 8 bases. The receptor comes from an adult in good health. CDR3 DNA: TGCAGCGTTGAGACCGGACAGGGTCAAGAGACCCAGTACTTC. The encoded protein is CSVETGQGQETQYF.